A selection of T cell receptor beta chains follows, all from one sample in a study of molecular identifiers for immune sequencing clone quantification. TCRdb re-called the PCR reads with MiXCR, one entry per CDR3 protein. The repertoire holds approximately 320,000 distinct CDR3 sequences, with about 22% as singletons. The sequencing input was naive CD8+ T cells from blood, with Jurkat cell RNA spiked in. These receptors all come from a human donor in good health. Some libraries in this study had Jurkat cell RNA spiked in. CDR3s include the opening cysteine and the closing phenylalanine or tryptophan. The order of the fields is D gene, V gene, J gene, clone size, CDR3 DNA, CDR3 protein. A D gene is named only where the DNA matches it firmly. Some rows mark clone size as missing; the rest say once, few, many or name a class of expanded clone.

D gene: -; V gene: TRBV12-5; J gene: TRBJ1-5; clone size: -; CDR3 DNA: TGTGCTAGTGGGGGGGCAGGGCGTCAGCCCCAGCATTTT; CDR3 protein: CASGGAGRQPQHF
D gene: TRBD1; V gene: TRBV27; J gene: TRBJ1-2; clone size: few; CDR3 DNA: TGTGCCAGCAGTTCGAGGACAGGGGATGGCTACACCTTC; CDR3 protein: CASSSRTGDGYTF
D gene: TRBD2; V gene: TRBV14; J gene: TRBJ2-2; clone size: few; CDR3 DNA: TGTGCCAGCAGCCAAGTCCTGCGGGGGGCGGCCGGGGAGCTGTTTTTT; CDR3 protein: CASSQVLRGAAGELFF
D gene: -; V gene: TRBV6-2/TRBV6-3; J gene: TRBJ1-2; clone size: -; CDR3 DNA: TGTGCCAGCAGTTACTCACCAAGAGAGTATGGCTACACCTTC; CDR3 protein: CASSYSPREYGYTF
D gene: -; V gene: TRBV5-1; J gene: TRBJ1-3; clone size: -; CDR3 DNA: TGCGCCAGCAGCCAAGAGGGAGTGAGCTCTGGAAACACCATATATTTT; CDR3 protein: CASSQEGVSSGNTIYF
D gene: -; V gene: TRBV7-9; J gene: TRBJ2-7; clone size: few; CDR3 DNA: TGTGCCAGCAGCTCGGGACTGGGGCTGCACGAGCAGTACTTC; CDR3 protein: CASSSGLGLHEQYF
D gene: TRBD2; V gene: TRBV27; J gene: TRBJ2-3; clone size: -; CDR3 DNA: TGTGCCAGCAGTTCGCCGCTAGCGGGGGCCACAGATACGCAGTATTTT; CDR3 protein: CASSSPLAGATDTQYF
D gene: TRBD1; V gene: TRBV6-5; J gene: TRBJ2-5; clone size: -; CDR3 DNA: TGTGCCAGCAGTTACAGGATAGGGGACAGGGGAAGGCCCGTGACCCGGTACTTC; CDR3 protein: CASSYRIGDRGRPVTRYF
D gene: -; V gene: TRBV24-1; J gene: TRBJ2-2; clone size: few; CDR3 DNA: TGTGCCACCAGTGAACGGACAGTCAGCACCGGGGAGCTGTTTTTT; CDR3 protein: CATSERTVSTGELFF
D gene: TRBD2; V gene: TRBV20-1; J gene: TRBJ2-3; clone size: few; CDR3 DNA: TGCAGTGCTAGAGATCTCCCTAGCGGGAGCACAGATACGCAGTATTTT; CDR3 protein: CSARDLPSGSTDTQYF
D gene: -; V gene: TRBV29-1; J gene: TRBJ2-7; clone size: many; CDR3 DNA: TGCAGCGTTACAGGGTGGAGTGAGTCCTACGAGCAGTACTTC; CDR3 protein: CSVTGWSESYEQYF
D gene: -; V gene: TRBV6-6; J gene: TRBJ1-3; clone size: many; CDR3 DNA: TGTGCCAGCAGTTATCCTGGACGGAACTCTGGAAACACCATATATTTT; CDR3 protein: CASSYPGRNSGNTIYF
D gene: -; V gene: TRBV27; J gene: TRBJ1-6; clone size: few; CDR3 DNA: TGTGCCAGCAGTTTAGGAACAGGCCCAGCCCTCCACTTT; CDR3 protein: CASSLGTGPALHF
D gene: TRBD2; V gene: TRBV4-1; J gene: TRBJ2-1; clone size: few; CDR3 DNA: TGCGCCAGCAGCCAAGTGACTAGCGAGAGAAATGAGCAGTTCTTC; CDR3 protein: CASSQVTSERNEQFF
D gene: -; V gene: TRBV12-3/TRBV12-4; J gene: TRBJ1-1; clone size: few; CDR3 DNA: TGTGCCAGCAGTTTAGGTCAAATTGAAGCTTTCTTT; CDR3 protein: CASSLGQIEAFF
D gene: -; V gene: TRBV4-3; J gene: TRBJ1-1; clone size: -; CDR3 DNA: TGCGCCAGCAGCCCAGGGCATGGCAGTTACACTGAAGCTTTCTTT; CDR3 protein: CASSPGHGSYTEAFF
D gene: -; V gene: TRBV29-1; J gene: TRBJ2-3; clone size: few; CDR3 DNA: TGCAGCGTTGCAACAGGGCCAGATACGCAGTATTTT; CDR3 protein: CSVATGPDTQYF
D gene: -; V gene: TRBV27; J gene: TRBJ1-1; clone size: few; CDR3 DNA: TGTGCCAGCAGCCTGGACTTCAACACTGAAGCTTTCTTT; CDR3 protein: CASSLDFNTEAFF
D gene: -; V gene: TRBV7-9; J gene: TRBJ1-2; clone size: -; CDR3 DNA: TGTGCCAGCAGCTTAGAACGGAACTATGGCTACACCTTC; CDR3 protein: CASSLERNYGYTF
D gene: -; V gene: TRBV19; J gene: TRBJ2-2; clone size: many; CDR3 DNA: TGTGCCAGTAGTATAGGGCGGAACACCGGGGAGCTGTTTTTT; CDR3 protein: CASSIGRNTGELFF
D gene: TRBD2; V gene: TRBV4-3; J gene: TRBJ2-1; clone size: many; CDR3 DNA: TGCGCCAGCAGCCAAGATTTACTAGCGGGGGGGCCAGGGTACAATGAGCAGTTCTTC; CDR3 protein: CASSQDLLAGGPGYNEQFF
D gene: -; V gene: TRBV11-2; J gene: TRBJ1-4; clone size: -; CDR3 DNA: TGTGCCAGCAGCTCGGTAGCTGAAAAACTGTTTTTT; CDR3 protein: CASSSVAEKLFF
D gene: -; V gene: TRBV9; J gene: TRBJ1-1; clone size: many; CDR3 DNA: TGTGCCAGCAGCGGTGAACAGGCTGTTTGGACTGAAGCTTTCTTT; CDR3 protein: CASSGEQAVWTEAFF
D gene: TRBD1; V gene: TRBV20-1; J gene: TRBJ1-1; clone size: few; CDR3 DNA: TGCAGTGCCCGGGACAGATACACTGAAGCTTTCTTT; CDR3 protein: CSARDRYTEAFF
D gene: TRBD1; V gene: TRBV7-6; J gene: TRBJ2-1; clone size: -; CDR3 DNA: TGTGCCAGCAGCCAGGGGACAGTATCCTACAATGAGCAGTTCTTC; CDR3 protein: CASSQGTVSYNEQFF
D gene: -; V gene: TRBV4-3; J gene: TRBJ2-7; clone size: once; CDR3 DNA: TGCACCAGCAGCCAAGATCAGACATTACTTTTCGAGCAGTACTTC; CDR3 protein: CTSSQDQTLLFEQYF
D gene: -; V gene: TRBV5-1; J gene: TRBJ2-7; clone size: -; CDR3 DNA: TGCGCCAGCACCCTGGGGGGCGAGCAGTACTTC; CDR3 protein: CASTLGGEQYF
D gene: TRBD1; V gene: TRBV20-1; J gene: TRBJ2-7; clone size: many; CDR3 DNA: TGCAGCGCGACCCTCCGGGACAGGGGTTACGAGCAGTACTTC; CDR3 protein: CSATLRDRGYEQYF
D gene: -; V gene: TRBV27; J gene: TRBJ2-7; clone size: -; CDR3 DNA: TGTGCCAGCAGTTTTTCTCCAGGGTCTTTTGGGAAAGGCCACTTC; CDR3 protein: CASSFSPGSFGKGHF
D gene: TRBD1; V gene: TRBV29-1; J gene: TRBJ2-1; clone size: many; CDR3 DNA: TGCAGCGTTGCAGGGGGCAGATACAATGAGCAGTTCTTC; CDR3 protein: CSVAGGRYNEQFF
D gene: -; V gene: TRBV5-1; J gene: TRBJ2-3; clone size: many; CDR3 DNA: TGCGCCAGCAGCCACAGGGATACGCAGTATTTT; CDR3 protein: CASSHRDTQYF
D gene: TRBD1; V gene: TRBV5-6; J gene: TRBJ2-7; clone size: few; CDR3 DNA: TGTGCCAGCAGCTTGGCGGACAGGTCCTACGAGCAGTACTTC; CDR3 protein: CASSLADRSYEQYF
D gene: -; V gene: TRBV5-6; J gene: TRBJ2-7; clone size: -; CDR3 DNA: TGTGCCGGCAGCTCCGGATACTTGGAGCAGTACTTC; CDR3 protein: CAGSSGYLEQYF
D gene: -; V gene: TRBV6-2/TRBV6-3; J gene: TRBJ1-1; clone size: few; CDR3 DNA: TGTGCCAGCAGTGCCCTACAGGGAGGTACTGAAGCTTTCTTT; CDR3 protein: CASSALQGGTEAFF
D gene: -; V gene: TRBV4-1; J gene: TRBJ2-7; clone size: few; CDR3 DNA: TGCGCCAGCAGCCAAGTGGCAGAAGAGACCTACGAGCAGTACTTC; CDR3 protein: CASSQVAEETYEQYF
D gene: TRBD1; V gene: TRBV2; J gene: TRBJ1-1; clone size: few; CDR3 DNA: TGTGCCAGCAGTGAATTGGGGACAGGACAAAGCACTGAAGCTTTCTTT; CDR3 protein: CASSELGTGQSTEAFF
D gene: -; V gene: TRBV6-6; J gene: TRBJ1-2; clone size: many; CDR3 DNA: TGTGCCAGCAGTCGGACACTTGACTATGGCTACACCTTC; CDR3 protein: CASSRTLDYGYTF
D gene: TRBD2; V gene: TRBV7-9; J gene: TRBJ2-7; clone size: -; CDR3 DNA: TGTGCCAGCAGCTTAGACGGGAGGGCCTACGAGCAGTACTTC; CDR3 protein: CASSLDGRAYEQYF
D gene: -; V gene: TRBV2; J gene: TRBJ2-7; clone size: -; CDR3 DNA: TGTGCCACGTTACCGTCTCGTCGTCAATACTCCTACGAGCAGTACTTC; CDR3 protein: CATLPSRRQYSYEQYF
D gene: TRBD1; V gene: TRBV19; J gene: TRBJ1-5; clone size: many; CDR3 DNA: TGTGCCAGTAGTCCTGGGGACAGAAGCAATCAGCCCCAGCATTTT; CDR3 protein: CASSPGDRSNQPQHF
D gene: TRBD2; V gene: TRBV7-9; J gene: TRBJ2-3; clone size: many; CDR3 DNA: TGTGCCAGCAGCTCACGGACTAGTGATACGCAGTATTTT; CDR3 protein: CASSSRTSDTQYF
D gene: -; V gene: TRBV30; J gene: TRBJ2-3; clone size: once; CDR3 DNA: TGTGCCTGGAGTAGAGCCCCAGATACGCAGTATTTT; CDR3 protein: CAWSRAPDTQYF
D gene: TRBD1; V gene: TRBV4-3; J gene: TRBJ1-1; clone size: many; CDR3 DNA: TGCGCCAGCAGCCTCACGGACAGGGCCAGAAACACTGAAGCTTTCTTT; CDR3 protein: CASSLTDRARNTEAFF
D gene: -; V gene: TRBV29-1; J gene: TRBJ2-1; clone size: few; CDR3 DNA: TGCAGCGTTGAGGGGGTCCCGGCCGATGAGCAGTTCTTC; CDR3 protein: CSVEGVPADEQFF
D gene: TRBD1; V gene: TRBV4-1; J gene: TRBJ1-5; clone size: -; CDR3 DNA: TGCGCCAGCAGCCAAGATTACGTCGGACAGGGGATATTTGGCAATCAGCCCCAGCATTTT; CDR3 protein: CASSQDYVGQGIFGNQPQHF
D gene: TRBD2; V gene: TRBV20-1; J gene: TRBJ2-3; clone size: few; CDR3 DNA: TGCAGTGCCCCTGTGGGACTAGCGGACTTCCCTAGCACAGATACGCAGTATTTT; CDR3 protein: CSAPVGLADFPSTDTQYF
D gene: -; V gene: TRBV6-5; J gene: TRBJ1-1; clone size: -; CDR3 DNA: TGTGCCAGCAGTTACGAGGCAGGGGCGAACACTGAAGCTTTCTTT; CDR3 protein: CASSYEAGANTEAFF
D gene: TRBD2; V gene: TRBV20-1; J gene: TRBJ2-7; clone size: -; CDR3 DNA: TGCAGTACTAGTGACGCGGGAGGCCCCGACGTAGTTTACGAGCAGTACTTC; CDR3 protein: CSTSDAGGPDVVYEQYF
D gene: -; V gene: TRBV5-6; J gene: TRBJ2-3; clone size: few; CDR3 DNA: TGTGCCAGCAGCTTGGAGGTTCTGGGTAGCACAGATACGCAGTATTTT; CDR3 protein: CASSLEVLGSTDTQYF
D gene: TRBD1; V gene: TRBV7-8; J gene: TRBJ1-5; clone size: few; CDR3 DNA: TGTGCCAGCAGCCACCACAGGGGACGGGACCTTCAGCCCCAGCATTTT; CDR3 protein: CASSHHRGRDLQPQHF
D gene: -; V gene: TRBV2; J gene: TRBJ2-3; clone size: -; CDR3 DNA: TGTGCCAGCCCTGCCGTACAGGCGCCCCCAGATACGCAGTATTTT; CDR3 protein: CASPAVQAPPDTQYF
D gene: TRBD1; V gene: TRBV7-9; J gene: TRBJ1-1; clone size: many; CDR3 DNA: TGTGCCAGCAGCTCCAAGCAGGGGGGAAAGGGAGACACTGAAGCTTTCTTT; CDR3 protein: CASSSKQGGKGDTEAFF
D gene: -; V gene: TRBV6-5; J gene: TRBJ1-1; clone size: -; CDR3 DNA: TGTGCCAGCAGTGCGCGGGGCTCGAACACTGAAGCTTTCTTT; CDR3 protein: CASSARGSNTEAFF